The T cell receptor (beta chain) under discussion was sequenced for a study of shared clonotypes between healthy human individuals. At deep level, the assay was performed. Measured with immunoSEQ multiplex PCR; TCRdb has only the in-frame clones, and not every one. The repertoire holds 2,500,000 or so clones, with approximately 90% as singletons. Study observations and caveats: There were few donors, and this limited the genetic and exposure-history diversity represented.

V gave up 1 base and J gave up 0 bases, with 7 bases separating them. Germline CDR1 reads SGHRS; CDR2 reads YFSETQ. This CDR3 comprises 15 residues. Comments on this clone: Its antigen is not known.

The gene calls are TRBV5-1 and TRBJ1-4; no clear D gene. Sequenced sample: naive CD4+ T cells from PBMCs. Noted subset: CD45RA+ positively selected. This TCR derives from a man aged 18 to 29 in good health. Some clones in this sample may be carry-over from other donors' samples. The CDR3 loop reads CASSLRPATNEKLFF. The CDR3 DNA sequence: TGCGCCAGCAGCTTGAGGCCGGCAACTAATGAAAAACTGTTTTTT. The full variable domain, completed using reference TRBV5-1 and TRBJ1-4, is KAGVTQTPRYLIKTRGQQVTLSCSPISGHRSVSWYQQTPGQGLQFLFEYFSETQRNKGNFPGRFSGRQFSNSRSEMNVSTLELGDSALYLCASSLRPATNEKLFFGSGTQLSVL.